The rows below give T cell receptor beta chains drawn from one sample of a study of CD8+ T cells in alopecia areata. Using immunoSEQ multiplex PCR, the repertoire was profiled, and TCRdb retains in-frame clones only, with some absent. The data hold 180,000 or so clones, with 51% observed a single time. Material: CD8+ T cells sorted from blood, obtained between weeks 51 and 54, from a patient treated with tofacitinib. These receptors were taken from a human donor with alopecia areata. Each CDR3 is given with its conserved first and last residue. A D gene is named only where the DNA matches it firmly. Clone sizes are given selectively: once, few, many, or a class where the clone is expanded.

clone size: once
D gene: TRBD1
V gene: TRBV13
J gene: TRBJ2-7
CDR3 DNA: TGTGCCAGCAGCCTCACAGGGGACTCCTACGAGCAGTACTTC
CDR3 protein: CASSLTGDSYEQYF

clone size: .
D gene: TRBD1
V gene: TRBV4-2
J gene: TRBJ1-5
CDR3 DNA: TGTGCCAGCAGCCCCCTCCAGGGGGGCAATCAGCCCCAGCATTTT
CDR3 protein: CASSPLQGGNQPQHF

clone size: .
D gene: TRBD1
V gene: TRBV7-9
J gene: TRBJ2-7
CDR3 DNA: TGTGCCAGCACCACCTCCGGGACAGGGGGGACCGAGCAGTACTTC
CDR3 protein: CASTTSGTGGTEQYF

clone size: .
D gene: .
V gene: TRBV7-3
J gene: TRBJ1-6
CDR3 DNA: TGTGCCAGCAGCTTATGGGGAGATAATTCACCCCTCCACTTT
CDR3 protein: CASSLWGDNSPLHF

clone size: few
D gene: TRBD2
V gene: TRBV2
J gene: TRBJ2-7
CDR3 DNA: TGTGCCAGCGGGGGACTAGCTTCCCTCGAGCAGTACTTC
CDR3 protein: CASGGLASLEQYF

clone size: .
D gene: .
V gene: TRBV2
J gene: TRBJ1-5
CDR3 DNA: TGTGCCAGCAGTGATCATAGGGGATGGGCTAGCAATCAGCCCCAGCATTTT
CDR3 protein: CASSDHRGWASNQPQHF

clone size: few
D gene: .
V gene: TRBV4-3
J gene: TRBJ1-2
CDR3 DNA: TGCGCCAGCAGCCAAGTAGGCGCAGGGAATGGAGATGGCTACACCTTC
CDR3 protein: CASSQVGAGNGDGYTF

clone size: .
D gene: .
V gene: TRBV27
J gene: TRBJ2-2
CDR3 DNA: TGTGCCAGCAGTACCCGGGACATCCGGGGTATGCTGTTTTTT
CDR3 protein: CASSTRDIRGMLFF

clone size: .
D gene: TRBD1
V gene: TRBV5-8
J gene: TRBJ1-2
CDR3 DNA: TGTGCCAACAAACAGGGGAATGGCTACACCTTC
CDR3 protein: CANKQGNGYTF

clone size: few
D gene: .
V gene: TRBV11-2
J gene: TRBJ2-7
CDR3 DNA: TGTGCCAGCAGCTCGTCCCCCTACGAGCAGTACTTC
CDR3 protein: CASSSSPYEQYF

clone size: .
D gene: .
V gene: TRBV7-3
J gene: TRBJ2-7
CDR3 DNA: TGTGCCAGCAGCTTAGGTTCTACCTACGAGCAGTACTTC
CDR3 protein: CASSLGSTYEQYF

clone size: .
D gene: TRBD1
V gene: TRBV7-9
J gene: TRBJ1-2
CDR3 DNA: TGTGCCAGCAGCCCCGGGACAGGGGCTAACTATGGCTACACCTTC
CDR3 protein: CASSPGTGANYGYTF